This entry describes one T cell receptor beta chain. As yet, its antigen is unknown. The germline CDR1 and CDR2 sequences are SQVTM and ANQGSEA. The CDR3 consists of 14 residues. The data derive from a study of T cells expressing NK-cell markers. Whole-study results and caveats: Where several donors were concerned, these clonotypes also led the CD3+CD56-NKG2C+ fraction. As a fraction of CD8+ T cells, dominant NKG2C+ clonotypes reached about 1.0-7.5% in 5 to 7 donors. It was still unclear whether expanded NKG2C+ T cell clones were HCMV specific.

5'RACE template switching built TCR beta cDNA with unique molecular identifiers. No DNA is given; TCRdb re-called the 5' RACE reads and lists each CDR3 protein once. This repertoire includes about 150,000 distinct CDR3 sequences. This receptor was obtained from a man younger than 35 in good health. The V call is TRBV29-1, the J call TRBJ2-1; the TRBD1 assignment by TCRdb is unverifiable without DNA. Sequencing was performed on blood T cells: a sorted CD56 or NKG2C T cell subset, CD4+ or CD8+ T cells, or bulk PBMC T cells (not recorded which). The CDR3 region is CSVDATGGYNEQFF.